This T cell receptor beta chain derives from a study of CD8+CD57+ T cells in acquired aplastic anemia. The study, taken as a whole, reports: Patients and controls had in common approximately 30 CD8+ CDR3 sequences. CD8+ Simpson's diversity did not differ significantly between patients and controls.

Genomic DNA provided the template from which TCR beta VDJ and CDR3 profiles were obtained. TCRdb re-analysed the reads in MiXCR, keeping a single row per CDR3 protein. The sample has some 150,000 distinct CDR3 sequences, about two thirds seen once; the top ten hold around 45%. With respect to this clonotype: Its matching antigen is unknown. A much larger clone lies a single base off, so this may be a read error.

V lost 7 bases to trimming and J lost 2 bases, with 9 bases between them. Germline loops: CDR1 LNHDA, CDR2 SQIVND (reference sequence). This CDR3 has 13 residues. By flow cytometry, patients selected for sequencing had shown an expansion of CD8+CD57+ cells. A severe acquired aplastic anemia diagnosis applied to all patients. The specimen was sorted CD4+, CD8+, or CD8+CD57+ T cells (not recorded which) from PBMCs. The chain recombines TRBV19 with TRBJ1-3; D is ambiguous. The TCR comes from a human donor with aplastic anemia. CDR3 sequence reads: CASNLMAGNTIYF. In nucleotides, the CDR3 is TGTGCCAGTAACCTTATGGCTGGAAACACCATATATTTT. Looking up the rest from reference TRBV19 and TRBJ1-3 gives the full variable domain: DGGITQSPKYLFRKEGQNVTLSCEQNLNHDAMYWYRQDPGQGLRLIYYSQIVNDFQKGDIAEGYSVSREKKESFPLTVTSAQKNPTAFYLCASNLMAGNTIYFGEGSWLTVV.